Below, 21 T cell receptor beta chains from the same sample are listed, as sequenced in a study of cytomegalovirus exposure and HLA in healthy donors. PCR primers comprised 60 Vbeta and 13 Jbeta primers. Clones were read by immunoSEQ multiplex PCR, and TCRdb kept only the in-frame ones, dropping some. The sample has a few hundred thousand clones, around four fifths seen once. The sequencing input was PBMCs. The receptor source for this set is a woman between 40 and 55 years old in good health and CMV-seronegative.

The V call is TRBV25-1, the J call TRBJ1-5; D gene ambiguous. The ends were cut back, 4 bases at V and 1 base at J, with 8 bases in the middle. The CDR3 length is 14 residues. Germline CDR1 MGHDK, CDR2 SYGVNS. The CDR3 coding sequence is TGTGCCAGCAGTGCCGGGTCCAGCAATCAGCCCCAGCATTTT. As protein: CASSAGSSNQPQHF.

This clone came up once. The chain employs TRBV7-2 and TRBJ2-7, with 7 bases identical to TRBD1. This CDR3 has 15 residues. From germline, CDR1 is SGHTA and CDR2 FQGNSA. Losses at the gene ends were 2 bases for V and 5 bases for J; bases not matched to a gene: 9. In nucleotides, the CDR3 is TGTGCCAGCAGCTTAAGCAGCCAGGGGGTGCACGAGCAGTACTTC. Its protein is CASSLSSQGVHEQYF.

The chain combines TRBV10-1 with TRBJ2-7; perhaps TRBD1 as D (5 bases). The V end was cut by 1 base, the J end by 0 bases, with 16 bases between. Germline-derived CDR1 and CDR2 are WNHNN and SYGVQD (reference sequence). CDR3 length: 17 residues. CDR3 protein: CASSEFPGKTDSYEQYF. The CDR3 bases are TGCGCCAGCAGTGAGTTCCCGGGCAAGACAGACTCCTACGAGCAGTACTTC.

The chain employs TRBV19 and TRBJ2-7; TRBD1 agrees at 7 bases. The CDR3 consists of 16 residues. Germline assignment: CDR1 LNHDA and CDR2 SQIVND (reference sequence). Losses at the gene ends were 5 bases for V and 0 bases for J; bases not matched to a gene: 10. The DNA of the CDR3 is TGTGCCAGTAGTTACTCCACCGGGACAGACTCCTACGAGCAGTACTTC. This sequence encodes CASSYSTGTDSYEQYF.

V and J are TRBV7-3 and TRBJ1-1; perhaps TRBD1 as D (5 bases). With 2 bases removed from V and 1 base from J, the gap between germline ends came to 8 bases. The CDR3 has 14 residues. Germline CDR1 SGHTA, CDR2 FQGTGA. The CDR3 protein is CASSLQGSNTEAFF. CDR3 DNA sequence: TGTGCCAGCAGCTTACAGGGCTCGAACACTGAAGCTTTCTTT.

The V and J genes are TRBV19 and TRBJ2-1, with a tentative D call TRBD1 (5 bases). V gave up 5 bases and J gave up 2 bases, with 16 bases separating them. CDR1 LNHDA and CDR2 SQIVND come from the germline V gene (reference sequence). This CDR3 is built from 16 residues. The CDR3 reads CASSVDTSAPYNEQFF. The CDR3, as DNA: TGTGCCAGTAGTGTGGACACATCGGCCCCCTACAATGAGCAGTTCTTC.

This clone was counted once. The CDR3 is CASSRRGGAQFF. Here the CDR3 DNA reads TGTGCCAGCAGCCGACGCGGGGGTGCGCAGTTCTTC. The chain employs TRBV5-8 and TRBJ2-1, with TRBD2 identical over 7 bases. V lost 4 bases and J lost 12; bases outside the gene matches: 7. The CDR3 covers 12 residues. Germline CDR1 SGHTS, CDR2 YDEGEE.

This clone came up a few times. The V call is TRBV27, the J call TRBJ2-3, with TRBD1 identical over 9 bases. The V and J ends lost 5 bases and 4 bases, in that order; junction bases with no gene match: 10. The germline V gene encodes CDR1 MNHEY and CDR2 SMNVEV (reference sequence). The CDR3 consists of 16 residues. Written as DNA, the CDR3 is TGTGCCAGCAGTGCGAGTCCGAGACAGGGGGCAGATACGCAGTATTTT. It specifies CASSASPRQGADTQYF.

The chain uses TRBV28 and TRBJ1-1; tentative D call: TRBD1 (5 bases). Germline assignment: CDR1 MDHEN and CDR2 SYDVKM. The CDR3 has 14 residues. V was trimmed by 5 bases and J by 0 bases, leaving 10 bases between them. In DNA form, the CDR3 reads TGTGCCAGCAGTGCCCCGACAGTGAACACTGAAGCTTTCTTT. Protein product: CASSAPTVNTEAFF.

J is TRBJ2-3 and V is TRBV11-3; no clear D gene. There are 12 residues in the CDR3. V was shortened by 5 bases and J by 5 bases, with 8 bases between the two germline ends. The germline V gene encodes CDR1 SGHNT and CDR2 YENEEA. The CDR3 loop reads CASSPTGDTQYF. The CDR3 nucleotides read TGTGCCAGCAGCCCAACCGGAGATACGCAGTATTTT.

The chain employs TRBV7-9 and TRBJ1-4; maybe TRBD1 (6 bases). Trimming cost V 3 bases and J 0 bases, with 11 bases left between them. Germline CDR1 is SEHNR and CDR2 is FQNEAQ (reference sequence). This CDR3 comprises 16 residues. CDR3 loop: CASSFTGHATNEKLFF. The CDR3 coding sequence is TGTGCCAGCAGCTTTACAGGGCACGCAACTAATGAAAAACTGTTTTTT.

This chain joins TRBV30 and TRBJ2-1; perhaps TRBD1 as D (5 bases). Per germline, CDR1 GTSNPN and CDR2 SVGIG (reference sequence). CDR3 length equals 14 residues. Deletions cut 3 bases from V and 8 bases from J, with 17 bases between. The CDR3 sequence: CAWRDTDLFHEQFF. The CDR3 bases are TGTGCCTGGAGGGACACAGACTTATTCCATGAGCAGTTCTTC.

The chain employs TRBV6-1 and TRBJ2-2; perhaps TRBD2 as D (6 bases). This CDR3 is 17 amino acids long. Per germline, CDR1 MNHNS and CDR2 SASEGT. Trimming took 4 bases from V and 7 from J, leaving 22 bases between them. For the CDR3, the DNA is TGTGCCAGCAGTGGAGGGACTCAAGGACTGAACTACGGGGAGCTGTTTTTT. Protein product: CASSGGTQGLNYGELFF.

V gene TRBV28 combines with J gene TRBJ1-1; no clear D gene. The length of the CDR3 is 12 residues. Between the trimmed V and J ends, which lost 3 bases and 11 bases, there was a span of 13 bases. The germline V gene encodes CDR1 MDHEN and CDR2 SYDVKM. As DNA, the CDR3 is TGTGCCAGCAGTTTTCCCCCACGGCGGGCTTTCTTT. Translation: CASSFPPRRAFF.

This clone was recorded only once. CDR3 in DNA: TGTGCCAGCAGTTTAGGGGGGAGCTCCTATAATTCACCCCTCCACTTT. Amino acid sequence: CASSLGGSSYNSPLHF. V usage is TRBV27 and J usage is TRBJ1-6; D is perhaps TRBD1 (5 bases). CDR1 and CDR2 (germline): MNHEY, SMNVEV (reference sequence). Trimming stripped 2 bases from V and 0 bases from J, with 8 bases between. The CDR3 has 16 amino acids.

The chain recombines TRBV19 with TRBJ2-6, with TRBD1 as a possible D gene (6 bases). Germline V gene sequence: CDR1 LNHDA, CDR2 SQIVND (reference sequence). The CDR3 runs 17 residues. Trimming took off 2 bases at V and 0 bases at J, with 11 bases between the two ends. For the CDR3, the DNA is TGTGCCAGTAGTATAAGAGTAGGGGGCTCTGGGGCCAACGTCCTGACTTTC. Protein product: CASSIRVGGSGANVLTF.

The chain combines TRBV25-1 with TRBJ2-7, with 10 positions matching TRBD1. The trim removed 0 bases at V and 6 bases at J, leaving 2 bases unmatched. Germline V CDR1 and CDR2: MGHDK, SYGVNS. This CDR3 region has 14 residues. This CDR3 reads CASSEYRTGGEQYF. The CDR3 nucleotides read TGTGCCAGCAGTGAATATAGGACAGGGGGCGAGCAGTACTTC.

The chain recombines TRBV5-8 with TRBJ1-5; TRBD1 agrees at 10 bases. The V segment lost 4 bases and the J segment 6 bases; nucleotides outside the gene matches: 7. Per the germline V gene, CDR1 is SGHTS and CDR2 is YDEGEE. The CDR3 extends over 15 amino acids. CDR3 in amino acids: CASSKRTGGGQPQHF. The DNA for the CDR3 is TGTGCCAGCAGCAAGCGGACAGGGGGAGGTCAGCCCCAGCATTTT.

The chain couples TRBV28 to TRBJ2-2, with TRBD2 matching over 9 bases. J was trimmed by 6 bases and V by 4 bases; bases with no gene match: 12. The germline CDR1 and CDR2 sequences are MDHEN and SYDVKM. The CDR3 runs 17 residues. The CDR3 coding sequence is TGTGCCAGCAGTTCGAGTAGCGGGGGCCAAGGAGCCGGGGAGCTGTTTTTT. This translates into CASSSSSGGQGAGELFF.

V usage is TRBV2 and J usage is TRBJ1-5; a weak D match, TRBD1 (5 bases). CDR3 length equals 13 residues. V lost 4 bases, J lost 6 bases, and 10 bases lay in between. Germline V gives CDR1 SNHLY, CDR2 FYNNEI. CDR3 region: CASSGQIIQPQHF. The CDR3, as DNA: TGTGCCAGCAGTGGACAGATCATTCAGCCCCAGCATTTT.

The rearrangement joins TRBV5-1 to TRBJ2-2; perhaps TRBD2 as D (5 bases). This CDR3 comprises 17 residues. Trimming cost V 1 base and J 3 bases, with 16 bases left between them. Germline assignment: CDR1 SGHRS and CDR2 YFSETQ. CDR3 loop: CASSLYPGTEDTGELFF. The CDR3 region has the DNA TGCGCCAGCAGCTTGTATCCGGGTACGGAGGACACCGGGGAGCTGTTTTTT.